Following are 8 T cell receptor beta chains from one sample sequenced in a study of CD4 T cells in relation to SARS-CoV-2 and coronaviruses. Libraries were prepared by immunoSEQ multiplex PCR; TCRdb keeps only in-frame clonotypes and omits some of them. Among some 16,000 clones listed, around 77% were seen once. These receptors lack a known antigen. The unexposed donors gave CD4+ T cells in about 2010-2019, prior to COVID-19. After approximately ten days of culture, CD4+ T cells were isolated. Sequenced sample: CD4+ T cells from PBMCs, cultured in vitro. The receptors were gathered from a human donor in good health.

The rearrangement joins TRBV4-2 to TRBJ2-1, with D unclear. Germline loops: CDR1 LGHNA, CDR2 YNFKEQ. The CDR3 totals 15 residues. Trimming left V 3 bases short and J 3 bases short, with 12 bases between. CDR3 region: CASSQGFELYNEQFF. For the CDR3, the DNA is TGTGCCAGCAGCCAGGGCTTTGAGCTCTACAATGAGCAGTTCTTC.

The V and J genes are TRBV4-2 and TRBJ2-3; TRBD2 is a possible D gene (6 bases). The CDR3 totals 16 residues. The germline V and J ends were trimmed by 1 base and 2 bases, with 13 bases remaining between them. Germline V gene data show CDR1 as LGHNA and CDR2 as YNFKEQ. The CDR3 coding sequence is TGTGCCAGCAGCCAAGGGATGGCGGGATCCACAGATACGCAGTATTTT. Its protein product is CASSQGMAGSTDTQYF.

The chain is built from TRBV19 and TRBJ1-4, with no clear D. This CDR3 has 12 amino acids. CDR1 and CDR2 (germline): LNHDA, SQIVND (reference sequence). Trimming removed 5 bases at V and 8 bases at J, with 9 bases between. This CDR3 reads CASSPPLEKLFF. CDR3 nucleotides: TGTGCCAGTAGTCCGCCCTTAGAAAAACTGTTTTTT. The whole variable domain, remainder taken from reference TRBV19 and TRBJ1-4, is DGGITQSPKYLFRKEGQNVTLSCEQNLNHDAMYWYRQDPGQGLRLIYYSQIVNDFQKGDIAEGYSVSREKKESFPLTVTSAQKNPTAFYLCASSPPLEKLFFGSGTQLSVL.

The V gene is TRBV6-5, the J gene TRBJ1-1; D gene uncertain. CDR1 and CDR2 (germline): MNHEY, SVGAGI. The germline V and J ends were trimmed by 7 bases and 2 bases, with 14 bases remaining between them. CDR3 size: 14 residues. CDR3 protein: CASNGLTENTEAFF. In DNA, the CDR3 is TGTGCCAGCAACGGACTCACAGAAAACACTGAAGCTTTCTTT.

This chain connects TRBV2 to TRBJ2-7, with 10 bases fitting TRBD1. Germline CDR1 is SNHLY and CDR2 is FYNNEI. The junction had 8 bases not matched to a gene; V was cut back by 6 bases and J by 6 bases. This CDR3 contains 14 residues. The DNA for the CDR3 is TGTGCCAGCAGGCAGACAGGGGGCGTCTCCGAGCAGTACTTC. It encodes CASRQTGGVSEQYF.

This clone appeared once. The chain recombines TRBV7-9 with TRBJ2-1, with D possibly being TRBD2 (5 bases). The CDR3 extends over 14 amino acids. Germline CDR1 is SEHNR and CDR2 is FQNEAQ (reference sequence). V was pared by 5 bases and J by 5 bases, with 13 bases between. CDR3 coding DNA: TGTGCCAGCAGCACCCCTGGGCGGGACAATGAGCAGTTCTTC. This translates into CASSTPGRDNEQFF.

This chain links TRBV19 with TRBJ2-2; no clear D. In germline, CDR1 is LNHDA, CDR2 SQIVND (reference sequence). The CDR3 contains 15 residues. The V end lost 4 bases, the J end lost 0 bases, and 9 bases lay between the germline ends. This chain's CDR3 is CASSSSDANTGELFF. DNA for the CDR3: TGTGCCAGTAGTAGCTCTGATGCGAACACCGGGGAGCTGTTTTTT.

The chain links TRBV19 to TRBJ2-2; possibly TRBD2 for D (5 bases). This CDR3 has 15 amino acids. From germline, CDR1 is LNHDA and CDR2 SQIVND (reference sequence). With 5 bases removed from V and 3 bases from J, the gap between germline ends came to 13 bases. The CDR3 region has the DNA TGTGCCAGTAGTGGGAGAAACCCCGACACCGGGGAGCTGTTTTTT. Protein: CASSGRNPDTGELFF.